The 9 T cell receptor beta chains presented below share a single source sample, sequenced in a study of blood T cell repertoires in COVID-19. Assay used: immunoSEQ multiplex PCR; TCRdb lists only in-frame clones, some missing. The table records around 140,000 clones, around 80% of them present only once. Material: peripheral blood. Every receptor here comes from a man between 65 and 85 years old who had recovered from COVID-19.

This clone was found once. The chain joins TRBV5-6 to TRBJ2-7, with D unclear. Between the trimmed V and J ends, which lost 1 base and 4 bases, there was a span of 6 bases. Germline V CDR1 and CDR2: SGHDT, YYEEEE. This CDR3 spans 12 amino acids. CDR3: CASSLSGYEQYF. CDR3 DNA sequence: TGTGCCAGCAGCTTGTCCGGGTACGAGCAGTACTTC.

V and J are TRBV19 and TRBJ2-7; 8 bases align to TRBD1. Germline V lookup: CDR1 LNHDA, CDR2 SQIVND (reference sequence). Trimming removed 3 bases from V and 2 bases from J; junction bases left unmatched: 3. This CDR3 spans 14 amino acids. The chain's CDR3 is CASSMTGATYEQYF. The CDR3, as DNA: TGTGCCAGTAGTATGACAGGGGCAACCTACGAGCAGTACTTC.

V and J are TRBV15 and TRBJ2-3; 9 bases agree with TRBD1. CDR3 size: 14 residues. V lost 5 bases and J lost 4; bases outside the gene matches: 4. Germline assignment: CDR1 LNHNV and CDR2 YYDKDF (reference sequence). The chain's CDR3 is CATSGGDRADTQYF. The CDR3 DNA is TGTGCCACCAGCGGGGGGGACAGGGCAGATACGCAGTATTTT.

The V and J genes are TRBV9 and TRBJ2-1; D may be TRBD2 (6 bases). V lost 3 bases to trimming and J lost 6 bases, with 19 bases between them. The CDR3 runs 16 residues. From germline, CDR1 is SGDLS and CDR2 YYNGEE. The CDR3 sequence is CASSAGGYGFSNEQFF. Written as DNA, the CDR3 is TGTGCCAGCAGCGCTGGGGGGTACGGATTCAGCAATGAGCAGTTCTTC.

The chain recombines TRBV5-1 with TRBJ1-1; no firm D call. The CDR3 has 14 amino acids. V lost 0 bases and J lost 1, with 7 bases in between. The germline gives CDR1 SGHRS, CDR2 YFSETQ. CDR3 residues: CASSLGTGNTEAFF. In DNA, the CDR3 is TGCGCCAGCAGCTTGGGTACGGGGAACACTGAAGCTTTCTTT.

The rearrangement uses TRBV18 and TRBJ1-1; 10 positions agree with TRBD1. This CDR3 has 15 amino acids. Unmatched junction bases numbered 2, after V lost 3 bases and J lost 1 base. Germline CDR1 reads KGHSH; CDR2 reads LQKENI. The CDR3 nucleotides read TGTGCCAGCTCACCGAGGACAGGGGGGAACACTGAAGCTTTCTTT. Translating it yields CASSPRTGGNTEAFF.

V gene TRBV2 combines with J gene TRBJ1-3, with 7 nucleotides matching TRBD1. Trimming removed 5 bases from V and 4 bases from J; junction bases left unmatched: 2. The CDR3 covers 13 residues. Looked up from germline, CDR1 is SNHLY and CDR2 is FYNNEI. The CDR3 loop reads CASSTGAGNTIYF. The CDR3 nucleotides read TGTGCCAGCAGTACAGGGGCAGGAAACACCATATATTTT.

CDR3 DNA sequence: TGTGCCAGCAGCGGGAGACTAGCGCGGAGCTCCTACGAGCAGTACTTC. Its protein product is CASSGRLARSSYEQYF. The chain recombines TRBV7-2 with TRBJ2-7; TRBD2 agrees at 8 bases. From germline, CDR1 is SGHTA and CDR2 FQGNSA. J gave up 0 bases and V 5 bases, and 9 bases lay outside the gene matches. The CDR3 extends over 16 amino acids.

CDR3: CASSLSGVTEAFF. The CDR3 region has the DNA TGTGCCAGCAGCTTAAGCGGAGTCACTGAAGCTTTCTTT. The chain employs TRBV7-3 and TRBJ1-1, with D hard to call. This CDR3 has 13 amino acids. The V end was cut by 1 base, the J end by 4 bases, with 7 bases between. Germline V lookup: CDR1 SGHTA, CDR2 FQGTGA.